The entry that follows covers one TCR beta chain sequence. The target antigen is unknown. CDR3 size: 12 residues. CDR1 is SQVTM and CDR2 is ANQGSEA in the germline V gene. This sample is drawn from a study of CXCR3-negative and CXCR3-positive naive CD8 T cells. Study findings and constraints: A higher hydrophobicity marked the TRB CDR3s of CXCR3-positive naive cells versus CXCR3-negative naive cells. Comparison of naive subsets found surface CD5 to be comparable, and TCR strength was inferred on the basis of TRB CDR3 properties. With respect to TRBV-TRBJ usage, naive CXCR3-negative and CXCR3-positive cells were similar; memory differed.

Sorts performed in triplicate captured 250,000 to 350,000 cells each from every CD8+ T cell subset. The method, 5' RACE with UMI labels, was used to prepare the TRB cDNA libraries. Following a re-call of the 5' RACE reads, TCRdb has one entry per CDR3 protein and lacks DNA. This repertoire includes just over 60,000 distinct CDR3 sequences. The chain carries TRBV29-1 and TRBJ2-1; TCRdb proposes TRBD1, but this gene call is untestable without DNA. The sequencing sample was made of naive CXCR3- CD8+ T cells from blood. Subset given: CD45RO-CCR7+CD27+CD95- naive CD8+ T cells lacking CXCR3 (TNR3-). This receptor was taken from a human donor in good health. Some clones in this sample may be carry-over from other donors' samples. The chain's CDR3 is CSVERDSNEQFF.